The source of this T cell receptor (beta chain) is a study of patients and donors after allogeneic stem cell transplantation. This CDR3 has 15 amino acids. V lost 2 bases, J lost 2 bases, and 12 bases lay in between. The V gene's germline CDR1 is SGHTA and CDR2 FQGTGA. Each CDR3 protein is one row after TCRdb ran MiXCR on the RT-PCR reads. The sample has roughly 140,000 distinct CDR3 sequences; approximately 40% are singletons. This receptor was taken from a human donor who was either an allogeneic HSCT recipient or a stem cell or donor lymphocyte infusion donor (not recorded which). It is not recorded whose cells these are; they may come from a transplant donor. Material for sequencing was blood, either unsorted or a sorted T cell fraction (not recorded which). V is TRBV7-3 and J is TRBJ1-1; a possible D gene is TRBD1 (5 bases). CDR3: CASSLWGGTNTEAFF. The CDR3 DNA is TGTGCCAGCAGCTTATGGGGGGGAACCAACACTGAAGCTTTCTTT.